Presented here are 23 T cell receptor beta chains from one specimen sequenced in a study of CD8 T cells in ankylosing spondylitis. Points from the study as a whole: Ankylosing spondylitis blood appeared to carry a characteristic TCR beta motif of roughly 8 highly homologous variants.

These receptors are not linked to any known antigen. MiXCR, run by TCRdb on the 5' RACE reads, gives a single entry per CDR3 protein. The data contain roughly 700,000 distinct CDR3 sequences, around 20% of them singletons. Sequenced: blood, either unsorted or a sorted T cell fraction (not recorded which). The receptors originated from a male donor with ankylosing spondylitis.

This clonotype was detected a few times. V gene TRBV10-3 combines with J gene TRBJ2-2; 8 positions agree with TRBD1. Losses at the gene ends were 10 bases for V and 0 bases for J; bases not matched to a gene: 7. Germline lookup yields CDR1 ENHRY and CDR2 SYGVKD. The CDR3 has 15 amino acids. The CDR3 DNA is TGTGCCACCTCAGGGGGCGTATCGAACACCGGGGAGCTGTTTTTT. Its translation is CATSGGVSNTGELFF.

The V gene is TRBV20-1, the J gene TRBJ2-5, with D unresolved. Trimming pared 4 bases from V and 3 bases from J, leaving 9 bases between. Germline values: CDR1 DFQATT, CDR2 SNEGSKA (reference sequence). This CDR3 contains 12 residues. The CDR3 sequence: CSAMGQKETQYF. CDR3 nucleotide sequence: TGCAGTGCTATGGGTCAGAAAGAGACCCAGTACTTC.

This clonotype showed up just a few times. The chain is built from TRBV7-9 and TRBJ2-1; no firm D call. Germline V lookup: CDR1 SEHNR, CDR2 FQNEAQ (reference sequence). The germline V and J ends were trimmed by 0 bases and 9 bases, with 9 bases remaining between them. This CDR3 comprises 13 residues. The CDR3 spells CASSLALASEQFF. The CDR3 DNA follows: TGTGCCAGCAGCTTAGCGCTGGCATCTGAGCAGTTCTTC.

This rearrangement joins TRBV29-1 to TRBJ2-2; D is unclear. This CDR3 is built from 15 residues. V was shortened by 3 bases and J by 8 bases, with 19 bases between the two germline ends. Germline V gene lookup returns CDR1 SQVTM and CDR2 ANQGSEA. The CDR3: CSVEVGTPLGGELFF. CDR3 in DNA: TGCAGCGTTGAGGTCGGAACTCCCTTGGGAGGGGAGCTGTTTTTT.

This clonotype has just a few counts. The V gene is TRBV7-3, the J gene TRBJ2-1, with D uncertain. The V end was cut by 5 bases, the J end by 0 bases, with 11 bases between. CDR1 and CDR2 (germline): SGHTA, FQGTGA. The CDR3 extends over 15 amino acids. CDR3 sequence reads: CASSPLGNSYNEQFF. In DNA form, the CDR3 reads TGTGCCAGCAGCCCCCTGGGAAACTCCTACAATGAGCAGTTCTTC.

This chain joins TRBV7-9 and TRBJ2-2; 14 bases are a match to TRBD2. With V trimmed by 5 bases and J by 6 bases, 5 bases remained unmatched. The CDR3 consists of 16 residues. CDR1 is SEHNR and CDR2 is FQNEAQ in the germline V gene (reference sequence). The CDR3 loop is CASSTPGLAGAGELFF. The CDR3 DNA reads TGTGCCAGCAGCACCCCGGGACTAGCGGGAGCCGGGGAGCTGTTTTTT.

This clonotype came up a few times. The chain joins TRBV29-1 to TRBJ2-3; 10 nucleotides agree with TRBD2. Germline V gene sequence: CDR1 SQVTM, CDR2 ANQGSEA. The CDR3 is 13 amino acids. With V trimmed by 4 bases and J by 4 bases, 2 bases remained unmatched. Here the CDR3 reads CSVALAGADTQYF. In DNA, the CDR3 is TGCAGCGTTGCCCTAGCGGGGGCAGATACGCAGTATTTT.

The gene calls are TRBV29-1 and TRBJ2-1, with D tentatively TRBD2 (7 bases). V shed 4 bases and J shed 8 bases, with 18 bases lying between them. Per germline, CDR1 SQVTM and CDR2 ANQGSEA. The CDR3 length is 14 residues. The CDR3 sequence is CSVAGGGGWDEQFF. CDR3 coding DNA: TGCAGCGTTGCGGGGGGAGGGGGTTGGGATGAGCAGTTCTTC.

J is TRBJ2-1 and V is TRBV7-3, with 10 bases fitting TRBD1. The junction had 16 bases not matched to a gene; V was cut back by 5 bases and J by 12 bases. CDR3 length: 16 amino acids. The germline V gene encodes CDR1 SGHTA and CDR2 FQGTGA. CDR3 DNA: TGTGCCAGCAGCCCCCCTGGGACAGGGGATTGGGGGCCGCAGTTCTTC. Its translation is CASSPPGTGDWGPQFF.

J is TRBJ1-5 and V is TRBV20-1, with 7 bases lining up with TRBD1. The CDR3 sequence is 15 residues long. CDR1 is DFQATT, CDR2 SNEGSKA, per germline (reference sequence). V gave up 5 bases and J gave up 3 bases; unmatched junction bases: 10. The chain's CDR3 is CSAPARDSHNQPQHF. CDR3 coding DNA: TGCAGTGCTCCAGCTCGGGACAGCCACAATCAGCCCCAGCATTTT.

The rearrangement uses TRBV29-1 and TRBJ1-1, with 7 bases that match TRBD1. CDR3 length: 15 residues. V lost 4 bases and J lost 3; bases outside the gene matches: 11. The germline V gene encodes CDR1 SQVTM and CDR2 ANQGSEA. The CDR3 sequence is CSVVDLQGRDTEAFF. The CDR3 region has the DNA TGCAGCGTTGTGGATTTACAGGGGAGGGACACTGAAGCTTTCTTT.

The gene calls are TRBV18 and TRBJ2-7; D not resolved. Germline-derived CDR1 and CDR2 are KGHSH and LQKENI. V lost 2 bases to trimming and J lost 0 bases, with 17 bases between them. The CDR3 is 17 amino acids. The CDR3 spells CASSPKGVGDNSYEQYF. In DNA form, the CDR3 reads TGTGCCAGCTCACCAAAAGGAGTCGGAGACAACTCCTACGAGCAGTACTTC.

The chain links TRBV12-3 or TRBV12-4 to TRBJ2-2, with 9 bases aligning to TRBD1. The CDR3 has 18 residues. Trimming took 5 bases from V and 7 from J; bases not matched to a gene: 17. The CDR3 region has the DNA TGTGCCAGCAGTCCCCGGATTGCGAAGACAGGGGGAGTCGGGGAGCTGTTTTTT. Its protein product is CASSPRIAKTGGVGELFF.

This clonotype has a handful of counts. The chain has TRBV29-1 and TRBJ2-7; TRBD2 agrees at 7 bases. Germline-derived CDR1 and CDR2 are SQVTM and ANQGSEA. The CDR3 contains 12 residues. V lost 4 bases, J lost 3 bases, and 3 bases stayed unmatched. CDR3 in amino acids: CSVVPSGYEQYF. The CDR3 DNA sequence: TGCAGCGTTGTTCCTAGCGGCTACGAGCAGTACTTC.

The V gene is TRBV5-5, the J gene TRBJ1-4; the D is unclear. V was shortened by 3 bases and J by 0 bases, with 15 bases between the two germline ends. The CDR3 has 17 amino acids. Germline CDR1 SGHKS, CDR2 YYEKEE (reference sequence). CDR3 bases: TGTGCCAGCAGCTCCCAGGTGGGCGGAGCAACTAATGAAAAACTGTTTTTT. It specifies CASSSQVGGATNEKLFF.

This clonotype was observed a handful of times. The chain links TRBV14 to TRBJ1-2; 8 bases line up with TRBD1. The CDR3 is made up of 17 amino acids. Losses at the gene ends were 5 bases for V and 3 bases for J; bases not matched to a gene: 14. Germline V gene lookup returns CDR1 SGHDN and CDR2 FVKESK. The CDR3 reads CASSNRYTGGSHYGYTF. DNA of the CDR3: TGTGCCAGCAGCAACCGCTACACAGGGGGTTCCCACTATGGCTACACCTTC.

V is TRBV4-1 and J is TRBJ1-6, with D hard to call. Germline assignment: CDR1 MGHRA and CDR2 YSYEKL. The CDR3 is 14 amino acids. The V end was cut by 5 bases, the J end by 7 bases, with 12 bases between. CDR3 loop: CASSSTPQNSPLHF. In DNA, the CDR3 is TGCGCCAGCAGCTCAACCCCACAGAATTCACCCCTCCACTTT.

The rearrangement uses TRBV20-1 and TRBJ1-3; the D gene is possibly TRBD1 (5 bases). Trimming stripped 0 bases from V and 4 bases from J, with 10 bases between. CDR3 length: 14 amino acids. Germline-derived CDR1 and CDR2 are DFQATT and SNEGSKA (reference sequence). CDR3 protein: CSARDLGRGNTIYF. The CDR3 DNA sequence: TGCAGTGCTAGAGATCTGGGGCGAGGAAACACCATATATTTT.

This clonotype was picked up a small number of times. This chain links TRBV12-3 or TRBV12-4 with TRBJ2-7; D not resolved. Trimming removed 3 bases from V and 8 bases from J, with 14 bases in between. The CDR3 is 13 residues long. CDR3 in amino acids: CASSFSSARQQYF. DNA for the CDR3: TGTGCCAGCAGTTTTTCGAGTGCCCGCCAGCAGTACTTC.

The chain links TRBV25-1 to TRBJ2-2; 8 bases are a match to TRBD2. Germline values: CDR1 MGHDK, CDR2 SYGVNS. The ends lost 5 bases at V and 6 bases at J; junction bases unmatched: 5. The CDR3 runs to 14 residues. The CDR3 region is CASSTTSVSGELFF. CDR3 DNA sequence: TGTGCCAGCAGTACGACTAGCGTGTCCGGGGAGCTGTTTTTT. Combining the CDR3 with reference TRBV25-1 and TRBJ2-2 gives the whole variable domain EADIYQTPRYLVIGTGKKITLECSQTMGHDKMYWYQQDPGMELHLIHYSYGVNSTEKGDLSSESTVSRIRTEHFPLTLESARPSHTSQYLCASSTTSVSGELFFGEGSRLTVL.

The chain has TRBV5-1 and TRBJ2-1; 7 bases map to TRBD2. Per the germline V gene, CDR1 is SGHRS and CDR2 is YFSETQ. The V and J ends lost 7 bases and 0 bases, in that order; junction bases with no gene match: 4. The CDR3 covers 14 residues. The CDR3 region is CASGGEGSYNEQFF. The DNA of the CDR3 is TGCGCCAGCGGGGGGGAGGGCTCCTACAATGAGCAGTTCTTC.

This clonotype was picked up a small number of times. The J gene is TRBJ2-7, the V gene TRBV5-5, with TRBD1 matching over 8 bases. Losses at the gene ends were 1 base for V and 6 bases for J; bases not matched to a gene: 6. CDR1 and CDR2 from the germline V gene are SGHKS and YYEKEE (reference sequence). The CDR3 has 14 amino acids. Here the CDR3 DNA reads TGTGCCAGCAGCTTGTCCCAGGACAGGGTCGAGCAGTACTTC. This encodes CASSLSQDRVEQYF.

In this sample, this clonotype turned up many times. J is TRBJ2-1 and V is TRBV3-1; no reliable D call. The V gene lost 0 bases and the J gene lost 7 bases, with 7 bases spanning the gap. The CDR3 is 13 residues long. The germline V gene encodes CDR1 LGHDT and CDR2 YNNKEL (reference sequence). Here the CDR3 DNA reads TGTGCCAGCAGCCAAGATCGAGATAATGAGCAGTTCTTC. This gives the protein CASSQDRDNEQFF.